This record covers a single T cell receptor (beta chain). Its antigen remains unknown. TCRdb keeps only in-frame clones here, not all; method: immunoSEQ multiplex PCR. This sample has about 79,000 clones, with approximately 86% found just once. This record belongs to a study of OX40 agonist ivuxolimab in advanced cancers. Overall study context: Prior anti-PD-1, anti-PD-L1 or anti-CTLA-4 therapy was allowed; around 40% had some. Overall study findings and caveats: Specificity for antigen went undetermined in the expanded peripheral T cells. Compared with others, partial responders at 0.1-3.0 mg/kg displayed clonal expansion among the lowest.

The CDR3 covers 16 residues. V dropped 6 bases and J dropped 2; count of bases not matched to a gene: 9. Germline lookup yields CDR1 MDHEN and CDR2 SYDVKM. The sequences come from CD4+ or CD8+ T cells sorted from blood, collected in a trial of the OX40 agonist ivuxolimab. The chain has TRBV28 and TRBJ2-5; 10 nucleotides match TRBD2. This clonotype originated in an adult with an advanced solid tumor such as melanoma, head and neck, liver or kidney cancer. The CDR3 sequence: CASSLYGTSVQETQYF. DNA of the CDR3: TGTGCCAGCAGCCTTTACGGGACTAGCGTACAAGAGACCCAGTACTTC.